The rows below give T cell receptor beta chains drawn from one sample of a study of chemoradiotherapy in HPV16-positive cancers. Profiled with immunoSEQ multiplex PCR; TCRdb holds only in-frame clones, not every one. The sample has about 15,000 clones, 55% to 75% seen once. The sample here was tumor tissue, taken from a patient who underwent chemoradiotherapy. These receptors all come from a human donor with HPV-associated anogenital cancer. Both conserved end residues are part of each CDR3. D genes are given only for firm matches. Part of the rows lack a size; the others show once, few, many or a class for expanded clones.

>NA|NA|TRBV9|TRBJ1-3
TGTGCCAGCAGCGTAGGTTGGGGTTCTGGAAACACCATATATTTT
CASSVGWGSGNTIYF
>NA|NA|TRBV18|TRBJ2-7
TGTGCCAGCTCACTATCGGGGGAGAACGAGCAGTACTTC
CASSLSGENEQYF
>NA|NA|TRBV29-1|TRBJ1-1
TGCAGCGCCGGGGCCGGTTGGGGGATGAACACTGAAGCTTTCTTT
CSAGAGWGMNTEAFF
>medium-sized|NA|TRBV9|TRBJ1-1
TGTGCCAGCAGCGCCGGTTCGGTGACTGAAGCTTTCTTT
CASSAGSVTEAFF
>NA|NA|TRBV2|TRBJ1-2
TGTGCCAGCAGCAGGGGTGGGAACTATGGCTACACCTTC
CASSRGGNYGYTF
>once|NA|TRBV30|TRBJ1-5
TGTGCCTGGAGCGCAATCGGCAGTCAGCCCCAGCATTTT
CAWSAIGSQPQHF
>NA|TRBD2|TRBV27|TRBJ2-6
TGTGCCAGCAGTTTTCTCTTCGGGGGGGGCTCTCCTGGGGCCAACGTCCTGACTTTC
CASSFLFGGGSPGANVLTF
>NA|TRBD2|TRBV5-1|TRBJ2-3
TGCGCCAGCAGGCGGGGGACCCAAAAACAGGATACGCAGTATTTT
CASRRGTQKQDTQYF
>NA|NA|TRBV5-4|TRBJ1-6
TGTGCCAGCAGCGTGGACACTGATACTTCACCCCTCCACTTT
CASSVDTDTSPLHF
>NA|NA|TRBV28|TRBJ2-2
TGTGCCAGCATTTTGAGTGGGGGTGGCGGGGAGCTGTTTTTT
CASILSGGGGELFF
>NA|NA|TRBV11-3|TRBJ2-1
TGTGCCAGCAGCCTGACGATGGGGGTAGGCTCCTACAATGAGCAGTTCTTC
CASSLTMGVGSYNEQFF
>once|NA|TRBV14|TRBJ1-2
TGTGCCACCCCAGGTCGAGCTCCGGGCTACACCTTC
CATPGRAPGYTF
>NA|NA|TRBV5-1|TRBJ1-1
TGCGCCAGCAGCTTGGAGGTGGGCACTGAAGCTTTCTTT
CASSLEVGTEAFF
>NA|TRBD2|TRBV4-2|TRBJ2-3
TGTGCCAGCAGCCAAGCTAGCGGTACTAGCACAGATACGCAGTATTTT
CASSQASGTSTDTQYF
>once|TRBD1|TRBV5-4|TRBJ2-7
TGTGCCAGCAGCTTAAAAACAGGGGCAGGCTACGAGCAGTACTTC
CASSLKTGAGYEQYF
>few|NA|TRBV2|TRBJ2-7
TGTGCCAGCACGGCGCTCGAGCAGTACTTC
CASTALEQYF
>NA|NA|TRBV27|TRBJ1-6
TGTGCCAGCAGTTACGGGTCGGGGGCTGGCTCACCCCTCCACTTT
CASSYGSGAGSPLHF
>few|NA|TRBV10-2|TRBJ1-1
TGCGCCTCTACCCCTGAGGGGTTAGATCGGGCCTCTTTATGGGGAAACACTGAAGCTTTCTTT
CASTPEGLDRASLWGNTEAFF
>once|NA|TRBV5-1|TRBJ2-5
TGCGCCAGCAGCTTGGGACAGGTTGGGACCCAGTACTTC
CASSLGQVGTQYF
>once|NA|TRBV30|TRBJ1-5
TGTGCCTGGAGTGAACAGATCAATCAGCCCCAGCATTTT
CAWSEQINQPQHF
>NA|NA|TRBV6-4|TRBJ2-5
TGTGCCAGCCCTGAAGAGGGATCGGGGTCGGAGACCCAGTACTTC
CASPEEGSGSETQYF
>NA|TRBD1|TRBV5-1|TRBJ1-1
TGCGCCAGCAGCCCGGACAGGGCGAACACTGAAGCTTTCTTT
CASSPDRANTEAFF
>NA|NA|TRBV7-9|TRBJ2-5
TGTGCCAGCAGCCCTATTGGGCAGCCCCAAGAGACCCAGTACTTC
CASSPIGQPQETQYF
>few|TRBD1|TRBV5-4|TRBJ2-7
TGTGCCAGCAGCTTGGAACAGGGGTACGAGCAGTACTTC
CASSLEQGYEQYF
>NA|NA|TRBV7-9|TRBJ2-7
TGTGCCAGCAGCTTAGGACTAGGGGCCTACGAGCAGTACTTC
CASSLGLGAYEQYF
>NA|TRBD1|TRBV6-5|TRBJ1-4
TGTGCCAGCACCAGACAGGGAACCAATGAAAAACTGTTTTTT
CASTRQGTNEKLFF
>NA|NA|TRBV7-2|TRBJ2-5
TGTGCCAGCAGCTTACGGCAGGGCCCGCAGACCCAGTACTTC
CASSLRQGPQTQYF
>once|TRBD2|TRBV7-2|TRBJ2-5
TGTGCCAGCAGCTTGGGTTTAGCGGGAGGGTGGGAGACCCAGTACTTC
CASSLGLAGGWETQYF
>few|NA|TRBV7-2|TRBJ1-1
TGTGCCAGCAGCTCTAGACAGGTATCGGACACTGAAGCTTTCTTT
CASSSRQVSDTEAFF
>few|NA|TRBV29-1|TRBJ1-2
TGCAGCGTTGAATCCCCGGGCTACACCTTC
CSVESPGYTF
>NA|TRBD2|TRBV18|TRBJ2-3
TGTGCCAGCTCACCACCTTGGACTAGCGGGAGAGGCACAGATACGCAGTATTTT
CASSPPWTSGRGTDTQYF
>NA|TRBD2|TRBV30|TRBJ2-7
TGTGCCTGGAGTAGATCGGGAGGATACGAGCAGTACTTC
CAWSRSGGYEQYF
>NA|NA|TRBV9|TRBJ2-7
TGTGCCAGCAGCGTAGCAGTGGGAGCGGCTGGCTACGAGCAGTACTTC
CASSVAVGAAGYEQYF